These T cell receptor beta chains were read from a single sample in a study of cytomegalovirus exposure and HLA in healthy donors. Clones were sequenced by immunoSEQ multiplex PCR, and TCRdb holds only the in-frame ones, with some missing. The data show more than 90,000 clones, and the top ten clones hold about 6.8%. The sequenced sample consisted of PBMCs. The receptor set was obtained from a man aged 40-49 years in good health and CMV-seropositive. CDR3s include the opening cysteine and the closing phenylalanine or tryptophan. Each record gives: D gene, J gene, CDR3 length, V gene, CDR3 protein, CDR3 DNA. A D gene is named only where the DNA matches it firmly.

TRBD2,TRBJ2-1,18,TRBV5-1,CASSLGTSGSFLPNEQFF,TGCGCCAGCAGCTTAGGGACTAGCGGGAGTTTTCTGCCGAATGAGCAGTTCTTC
TRBD2,TRBJ2-1,14,TRBV7-3,CASRLAGEGNEQFF,TGTGCCAGCAGGTTAGCGGGAGAGGGTAATGAGCAGTTCTTC
TRBD2,TRBJ2-7,17,TRBV7-6,CASSSRGLAGGSYEQYF,TGTGCCAGCAGCTCTCGCGGGCTAGCGGGAGGTTCCTACGAGCAGTACTTC
TRBD2,TRBJ2-7,17,TRBV7-2,CASSGPRSGLAGLEQYF,TGTGCCAGCAGCGGGCCCCGTTCGGGACTAGCGGGACTCGAGCAGTACTTC
TRBD2,TRBJ2-7,18,TRBV9,CASSVGLAGNPSSYEQYF,TGTGCCAGCAGCGTAGGACTAGCGGGAAACCCCAGCTCCTACGAGCAGTACTTC
.,TRBJ2-2,17,TRBV7-3,CASSTRTVGLNTGELFF,TGTGCCAGCAGTACTCGGACAGTAGGTTTGAACACCGGGGAGCTGTTTTTT
.,TRBJ2-7,14,TRBV27,CASSLRTAPLEQYF,TGTGCCAGCAGTTTAAGGACAGCCCCTCTCGAGCAGTACTTC
TRBD2,TRBJ2-1,17,TRBV28,CASSFIPGTSGSYEQFF,TGTGCCAGCAGTTTTATACCCGGGACTAGCGGGAGCTATGAGCAGTTCTTC
.,TRBJ1-1,18,TRBV7-8,CASSLGGSLLLMNTEAFF,TGTGCCAGCAGCTTAGGAGGTAGTCTTCTACTAATGAACACTGAAGCTTTCTTT
.,TRBJ2-7,16,TRBV28,CASSFIIRDTRYEQYF,TGTGCCAGCAGTTTTATAATTAGGGACACCCGCTACGAGCAGTACTTC
.,TRBJ2-1,16,TRBV4-3,CASSQEGGGPRNEQFF,TGCGCCAGCAGCCAAGAAGGGGGGGGTCCTCGAAATGAGCAGTTCTTC
.,TRBJ2-1,15,TRBV27,CASSLERLPYNEQFF,TGTGCCAGCAGTTTGGAGAGACTACCCTACAATGAGCAGTTCTTC
TRBD2,TRBJ2-2,14,TRBV7-3,CACSIAGETGELFF,TGTGCCTGTTCGATAGCGGGAGAGACCGGGGAGCTGTTTTTT
TRBD1,TRBJ1-3,15,TRBV7-2,CASRARGGIGNTIYF,TGTGCCAGCAGGGCTAGAGGGGGCATCGGAAACACCATATATTTT
TRBD2,TRBJ2-2,15,TRBV2,CASSETSGNTGELFF,TGTGCCAGCAGTGAGACTAGCGGGAACACCGGGGAGCTGTTTTTT
.,TRBJ2-5,14,TRBV15,CATSRGRGGETQYF,TGTGCCACCAGCAGAGGTAGGGGCGGCGAGACCCAGTACTTC
TRBD1,TRBJ2-5,14,TRBV9,CASSVGQLQETQYF,TGTGCCAGCAGCGTGGGACAGCTCCAAGAGACCCAGTACTTC
TRBD1,TRBJ2-7,16,TRBV5-1,CASHGQGLSKTYEQYF,TGCGCCAGTCATGGACAGGGGCTCTCCAAGACCTACGAGCAGTACTTC
.,TRBJ2-2,15,TRBV27,CASSPIDTRAGELFF,TGTGCCAGCAGTCCCATCGACACCAGGGCCGGGGAGCTGTTTTTT
TRBD2,TRBJ2-7,15,TRBV9,CASSVGGSDTYEQYF,TGTGCCAGCAGCGTTGGCGGGAGCGATACCTACGAGCAGTACTTC
.,TRBJ2-7,15,TRBV2,CASSESSLAVYEQYF,TGTGCCAGCAGTGAATCCTCACTAGCAGTGTACGAGCAGTACTTC
TRBD1,TRBJ2-7,15,TRBV27,CASSPGTGGSYEQYF,TGTGCCAGCAGTCCCGGGACAGGGGGCAGCTACGAGCAGTACTTC
TRBD1,TRBJ2-7,13,TRBV7-9,CASRYETGYEQYF,TGTGCCAGTAGGTATGAGACAGGGTACGAGCAGTACTTC
TRBD2,TRBJ2-1,16,TRBV14,CASSPGPPGGYNEQFF,TGTGCCAGCAGCCCGGGACCCCCGGGGGGCTACAATGAGCAGTTCTTC
.,TRBJ1-1,16,TRBV5-1,CASSWGETLLNTEAFF,TGCGCCAGCAGCTGGGGAGAAACTCTTTTGAACACTGAAGCTTTCTTT
TRBD2,TRBJ2-1,13,TRBV19,CASRTSGAGEQFF,TGTGCCAGTCGGACTAGCGGGGCAGGAGAGCAGTTCTTC
TRBD1,TRBJ1-1,16,TRBV9,CASSAQRGLVNTEAFF,TGTGCCAGCAGCGCCCAAAGGGGGCTGGTGAACACTGAAGCTTTCTTT
.,TRBJ2-7,12,TRBV6-5,CASSKNSYEQYF,TGTGCCAGCAGCAAAAACTCCTACGAGCAGTACTTC
TRBD1,TRBJ1-5,13,TRBV6-5,CASSSDRDQPQHF,TGTGCCAGCAGTTCCGACAGGGATCAGCCCCAGCATTTT
TRBD1,TRBJ1-2,14,TRBV28,CASSITGGGYGYTF,TGTGCCAGCAGCATTACAGGGGGGGGCTATGGCTACACCTTC
.,TRBJ2-1,15,TRBV5-4,CASSPVGGYGDEQFF,TGTGCCAGCAGCCCTGTCGGGGGTTACGGGGATGAGCAGTTCTTC
TRBD1,TRBJ1-5,13,TRBV6-1,CASSTGGLQPQHF,TGTGCCAGCAGCACAGGGGGACTTCAGCCCCAGCATTTT
.,TRBJ1-5,13,TRBV6-1,CASSGRGNQPQHF,TGTGCCAGCAGTGGCAGGGGTAATCAGCCCCAGCATTTT
.,TRBJ1-1,14,TRBV28,CASSFPGWNTEAFF,TGTGCCAGCAGTTTTCCAGGGTGGAACACTGAAGCTTTCTTT
.,TRBJ1-3,15,TRBV9,CASSVTGSSGNTIYF,TGTGCCAGCAGCGTAACGGGGAGCTCTGGAAACACCATATATTTT